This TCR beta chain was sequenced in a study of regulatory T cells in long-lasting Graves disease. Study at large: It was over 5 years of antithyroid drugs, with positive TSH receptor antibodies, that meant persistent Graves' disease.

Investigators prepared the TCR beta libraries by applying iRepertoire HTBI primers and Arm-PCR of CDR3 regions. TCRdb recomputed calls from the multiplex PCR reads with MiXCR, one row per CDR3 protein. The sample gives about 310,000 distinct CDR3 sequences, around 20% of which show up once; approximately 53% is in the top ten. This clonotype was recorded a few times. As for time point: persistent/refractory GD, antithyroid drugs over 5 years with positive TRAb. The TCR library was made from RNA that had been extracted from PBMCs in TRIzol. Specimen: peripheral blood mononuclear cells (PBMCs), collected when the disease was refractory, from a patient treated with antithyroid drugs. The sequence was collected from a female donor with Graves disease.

CDR3 sequence reads: CASSLAWVGVYEQYF. DNA for the CDR3: TGTGCCAGCAGCTTAGCTTGGGTGGGAGTCTACGAGCAGTACTTC. The rearrangement joins TRBV7-2 to TRBJ2-7; a possible D gene is TRBD2 (5 bases). The CDR3 totals 15 residues. Germline assignment: CDR1 SGHTA and CDR2 FQGNSA. V dropped 0 bases and J dropped 3 bases, with 12 bases sitting between them.